This T cell receptor beta chain was observed in a study of response to subunit inactivated influenza vaccine. Of note for this clonotype: The antigen remains undetermined.

The V end lost 3 bases, the J end lost 2 bases, and 10 bases lay between the germline ends. This CDR3 region has 15 residues. Germline assignment: CDR1 SGHTA and CDR2 FQGNSA. MiXCR, run by TCRdb on the RT-PCR reads, gives a single entry per CDR3 protein. The table records roughly 700,000 distinct CDR3 sequences, approximately 15% of them present only once. Study-level findings and limits: There was a suggestion from the authors that each seasonal influenza vaccination recruits few new T cells.

The source is a middle-aged man who received an inactivated influenza vaccine. This chain uses TRBV7-2 with TRBJ2-2; a possible D gene is TRBD2 (5 bases). This sample comprised PBMCs from blood, obtained approximately 15 days before vaccination. The CDR3 DNA follows: TGTGCCAGCAGCTTCGGAGGACTTAACACCGGGGAGCTGTTTTTT. This encodes CASSFGGLNTGELFF.